This T cell receptor (beta chain) emerged from a study of post-analysis software for immune sequencing data. Study-wide results and caveats: Those samples that were prepared in the same batch co-clustered strongly by F measure. Multiple sclerosis patients had significantly lower normalized Chao1 diversity than controls.

Tagging with unique molecular identifiers was a feature of the TCR beta cDNA libraries. Out of roughly 0.85 to 10 million T cells, a few hundred thousand cDNA molecules were generated. TCRdb re-analysed the PCR reads in MiXCR, keeping a single row per CDR3 protein. This table holds 750,000 to 900,000 distinct CDR3 sequences, under 60% found once. This clonotype appeared a few times. Its antigen is not known. This receptor was obtained from a girl aged 10 to 17 with multiple sclerosis. Sequenced material: blood.

CDR3 DNA sequence: TGTGCCAGCAGTCCAGATACGCAGTATTTT. This codes for CASSPDTQYF. This chain uses TRBV12-3 or TRBV12-4 with TRBJ2-3; D is unresolved. CDR3 length: 10 residues. Between the trimmed V and J ends, which lost 5 bases and 4 bases, there was a span of 1 base.